This is a list of T cell receptor beta chains from one sample in a study of blood T cell repertoires in COVID-19. Sequencing used immunoSEQ multiplex PCR; TCRdb keeps in-frame clones, though not all of them. The data hold 250,000 to 300,000 clones, with around 84% observed a single time. The sequencing sample was made of PBMCs or T cells enriched from blood (not recorded which). The receptors stem from a man aged 40-49 years who had been exposed to COVID-19. Both conserved end residues are part of each CDR3. D genes are given only for firm matches. Not every row has a clone size; where given, it reads once, few, many or a size class.

j_gene: TRBJ2-4; abundance: .; d_gene: TRBD2; v_gene: TRBV2; CDR3aa: CASSDREDTKNIQYF; CDR3nt: TGTGCCAGCAGTGATCGGGAGGATACCAAAAACATTCAGTACTTC
j_gene: TRBJ2-2; abundance: .; d_gene: TRBD2; v_gene: TRBV5-4; CDR3aa: CASSSTSVSTGELFF; CDR3nt: TGTGCCAGCAGCTCCACTAGCGTCAGCACCGGGGAGCTGTTTTTT
j_gene: TRBJ2-4; abundance: .; d_gene: TRBD2; v_gene: TRBV5-1; CDR3aa: CASSRGLAGLRDTLAKNIQYF; CDR3nt: TGCGCCAGCAGCAGGGGACTAGCGGGACTGAGAGATACGTTAGCCAAAAACATTCAGTACTTC
j_gene: TRBJ2-2; abundance: few; d_gene: TRBD1; v_gene: TRBV15; CDR3aa: CATWDRGRTGELFF; CDR3nt: TGTGCCACCTGGGACAGGGGTCGGACCGGGGAGCTGTTTTTT
j_gene: TRBJ2-1; abundance: .; d_gene: TRBD2; v_gene: TRBV5-5; CDR3aa: CASSLGRTSEQFF; CDR3nt: TGTGCCAGCAGCTTAGGGCGGACTAGTGAGCAGTTCTTC
j_gene: TRBJ1-4; abundance: .; d_gene: .; v_gene: TRBV7-8; CDR3aa: CASSLLQKGFATNEKLFF; CDR3nt: TGTGCCAGCAGCTTACTCCAGAAGGGGTTCGCAACTAATGAAAAACTGTTTTTT
j_gene: TRBJ2-1; abundance: .; d_gene: TRBD1; v_gene: TRBV6-5; CDR3aa: CASRWQGASEQFF; CDR3nt: TGTGCCAGCAGGTGGCAGGGGGCAAGTGAGCAGTTCTTC
j_gene: TRBJ2-2; abundance: few; d_gene: .; v_gene: TRBV9; CDR3aa: CASSVGPLTGNTGELFF; CDR3nt: TGTGCCAGCAGCGTAGGCCCCTTGACGGGGAACACCGGGGAGCTGTTTTTT
j_gene: TRBJ2-7; abundance: .; d_gene: .; v_gene: TRBV27; CDR3aa: CASSLQEGYEQYF; CDR3nt: TGTGCCAGCAGTTTACAGGAGGGCTACGAGCAGTACTTC
j_gene: TRBJ2-2; abundance: .; d_gene: TRBD1; v_gene: TRBV27; CDR3aa: CASSFMGQGNTGELFF; CDR3nt: TGTGCCAGCAGTTTTATGGGACAGGGGAACACCGGGGAGCTGTTTTTT
j_gene: TRBJ2-1; abundance: once; d_gene: .; v_gene: TRBV2; CDR3aa: CASRQGSSGGQFF; CDR3nt: TGTGCCAGCAGACAGGGTTCCAGCGGTGGGCAGTTCTTC
j_gene: TRBJ1-6; abundance: few; d_gene: .; v_gene: TRBV7-9; CDR3aa: CASSLFRSPLHF; CDR3nt: TGTGCCAGCAGCTTGTTTCGGTCACCCCTCCACTTT
j_gene: TRBJ1-2; abundance: .; d_gene: TRBD1; v_gene: TRBV2; CDR3aa: CASGGQGGNGYTF; CDR3nt: TGTGCCAGCGGGGGACAGGGTGGGAATGGCTACACCTTC
j_gene: TRBJ2-7; abundance: .; d_gene: .; v_gene: TRBV27; CDR3aa: CASSHRQQQYF; CDR3nt: TGTGCCAGCAGTCATCGACAGCAGCAGTACTTC
j_gene: TRBJ2-1; abundance: .; d_gene: .; v_gene: TRBV4-2; CDR3aa: CASSQEGASYNEQFF; CDR3nt: TGTGCCAGCAGCCAAGAGGGAGCATCCTACAATGAGCAGTTCTTC
j_gene: TRBJ1-1; abundance: .; d_gene: .; v_gene: TRBV18; CDR3aa: CASSPQERTEAFF; CDR3nt: TGTGCCAGCTCACCACAAGAGAGGACTGAAGCTTTCTTT
j_gene: TRBJ1-2; abundance: .; d_gene: .; v_gene: TRBV18; CDR3aa: CASSPGTDYGYTF; CDR3nt: TGTGCCAGCTCACCTGGGACTGACTATGGCTACACCTTC
j_gene: TRBJ2-5; abundance: .; d_gene: .; v_gene: TRBV5-6; CDR3aa: CASSFRGGKETQYF; CDR3nt: TGTGCCAGCAGCTTTCGAGGGGGAAAAGAGACCCAGTACTTC
j_gene: TRBJ2-5; abundance: once; d_gene: .; v_gene: TRBV7-8; CDR3aa: CASSPRGQETQYF; CDR3nt: TGTGCCAGCAGCCCAAGGGGTCAAGAGACCCAGTACTTC
j_gene: TRBJ2-5; abundance: .; d_gene: .; v_gene: TRBV6-5; CDR3aa: CASMRSQGNQETQYF; CDR3nt: TGTGCCAGCATGAGATCTCAGGGAAATCAAGAGACCCAGTACTTC
j_gene: TRBJ2-7; abundance: once; d_gene: TRBD1; v_gene: TRBV18; CDR3aa: CASSPDRGDEQYF; CDR3nt: TGTGCCAGCTCACCGGACAGGGGGGACGAGCAGTACTTC
j_gene: TRBJ2-7; abundance: .; d_gene: TRBD2; v_gene: TRBV6-5; CDR3aa: CATTGLADEQYF; CDR3nt: TGTGCCACTACGGGACTAGCGGACGAGCAGTACTTC
j_gene: TRBJ2-4; abundance: .; d_gene: TRBD2; v_gene: TRBV5-4; CDR3aa: CASSLGGGVNIQYF; CDR3nt: TGTGCCAGCAGCTTGGGCGGGGGAGTAAACATTCAGTACTTC
j_gene: TRBJ2-1; abundance: .; d_gene: .; v_gene: TRBV30; CDR3aa: CAWSVNNNQQFF; CDR3nt: TGTGCCTGGAGTGTGAACAATAACCAGCAGTTCTTC
j_gene: TRBJ2-7; abundance: .; d_gene: TRBD1; v_gene: TRBV5-8; CDR3aa: CASRKWGQGFDEQYF; CDR3nt: TGTGCCAGCAGGAAATGGGGACAGGGTTTTGACGAGCAGTACTTC
j_gene: TRBJ1-1; abundance: .; d_gene: .; v_gene: TRBV7-9; CDR3aa: CASSLTEGMNTEAFF; CDR3nt: TGTGCCAGCAGCTTAACGGAGGGTATGAACACTGAAGCTTTCTTT
j_gene: TRBJ2-7; abundance: .; d_gene: .; v_gene: TRBV25-1; CDR3aa: CASSLHLGGGRTYEQYF; CDR3nt: TGTGCCAGCAGTCTCCACCTGGGCGGAGGCCGAACCTACGAGCAGTACTTC
j_gene: TRBJ1-4; abundance: .; d_gene: .; v_gene: TRBV3-1/TRBV3-2; CDR3aa: CASSQMDSEKLFF; CDR3nt: TGTGCCAGCAGCCAAATGGACAGTGAAAAACTGTTTTTT
j_gene: TRBJ2-1; abundance: .; d_gene: TRBD2; v_gene: TRBV7-2; CDR3aa: CASRVSGRVEQFF; CDR3nt: TGTGCCAGCAGGGTTAGCGGGAGGGTTGAGCAGTTCTTC
j_gene: TRBJ1-2; abundance: .; d_gene: .; v_gene: TRBV9; CDR3aa: CASSVGATAPGGYTF; CDR3nt: TGTGCCAGCAGCGTAGGAGCAACGGCTCCAGGTGGCTACACCTTC
j_gene: TRBJ2-3; abundance: .; d_gene: .; v_gene: TRBV11-3; CDR3aa: CASSGHLDTQYF; CDR3nt: TGTGCCTCCTCCGGTCACCTGGATACGCAGTATTTT
j_gene: TRBJ1-2; abundance: .; d_gene: .; v_gene: TRBV7-9; CDR3aa: CASSLQGFGYGYTF; CDR3nt: TGTGCCAGCAGCTTACAGGGATTCGGTTATGGCTACACCTTC
j_gene: TRBJ1-5; abundance: few; d_gene: .; v_gene: TRBV19; CDR3aa: CASSGSGRVQPQHF; CDR3nt: TGTGCCAGTAGTGGGAGCGGGAGGGTCCAGCCCCAGCATTTT
j_gene: TRBJ1-1; abundance: .; d_gene: .; v_gene: TRBV12-5; CDR3aa: CASGLVRGPEAFF; CDR3nt: TGTGCTAGTGGTTTGGTACGCGGGCCTGAAGCTTTCTTT
j_gene: TRBJ1-2; abundance: .; d_gene: .; v_gene: TRBV5-1; CDR3aa: CASSWDTRVAGYTF; CDR3nt: TGCGCCAGCAGCTGGGATACTCGGGTAGCGGGCTACACCTTC
j_gene: TRBJ2-1; abundance: .; d_gene: TRBD2; v_gene: TRBV5-1; CDR3aa: CASSPNPRTRGGDEQFF; CDR3nt: TGCGCCAGCAGCCCCAATCCTCGGACTAGAGGTGGGGATGAGCAGTTCTTC
j_gene: TRBJ2-1; abundance: few; d_gene: TRBD2; v_gene: TRBV7-7; CDR3aa: CASSPSSGSYEQFF; CDR3nt: TGTGCTAGCAGCCCTTCTAGCGGGAGTTATGAGCAGTTCTTC
j_gene: TRBJ1-3; abundance: .; d_gene: .; v_gene: TRBV19; CDR3aa: CASSQDSPFSGNTIYF; CDR3nt: TGTGCCAGTAGTCAGGACAGCCCATTTTCTGGAAACACCATATATTTT
j_gene: TRBJ2-3; abundance: .; d_gene: .; v_gene: TRBV27; CDR3aa: CASSFPPVHF; CDR3nt: TGTGCCAGCAGTTTCCCTCCGGTGCATTTT
j_gene: TRBJ2-5; abundance: .; d_gene: .; v_gene: TRBV5-1; CDR3aa: CASSLAGEEETQYF; CDR3nt: TGCGCCAGCAGCTTGGCGGGAGAGGAAGAGACCCAGTACTTC
j_gene: TRBJ1-2; abundance: .; d_gene: TRBD1; v_gene: TRBV14; CDR3aa: CASSPDRVGYTF; CDR3nt: TGTGCCAGCAGTCCCGACAGGGTTGGCTACACCTTC
j_gene: TRBJ2-1; abundance: .; d_gene: TRBD1; v_gene: TRBV5-1; CDR3aa: CASSPRQGTYNEQFF; CDR3nt: TGCGCCAGCAGTCCTAGACAGGGTACCTACAATGAGCAGTTCTTC
j_gene: TRBJ2-5; abundance: .; d_gene: TRBD2; v_gene: TRBV5-8; CDR3aa: CASSFGGGGLPTEETQYF; CDR3nt: TGTGCCAGCAGCTTTGGCGGGGGGGGGCTTCCCACCGAAGAGACCCAGTACTTC
j_gene: TRBJ2-1; abundance: .; d_gene: TRBD2; v_gene: TRBV3-1/TRBV3-2; CDR3aa: CASSQGLAGGYEQFF; CDR3nt: TGTGCCAGCAGCCAAGGACTAGCGGGAGGGTACGAGCAGTTCTTC
j_gene: TRBJ1-2; abundance: few; d_gene: TRBD1; v_gene: TRBV11-3; CDR3aa: CASSTSGGGYTF; CDR3nt: TGTGCCAGCAGCACCTCAGGGGGCGGCTACACCTTC